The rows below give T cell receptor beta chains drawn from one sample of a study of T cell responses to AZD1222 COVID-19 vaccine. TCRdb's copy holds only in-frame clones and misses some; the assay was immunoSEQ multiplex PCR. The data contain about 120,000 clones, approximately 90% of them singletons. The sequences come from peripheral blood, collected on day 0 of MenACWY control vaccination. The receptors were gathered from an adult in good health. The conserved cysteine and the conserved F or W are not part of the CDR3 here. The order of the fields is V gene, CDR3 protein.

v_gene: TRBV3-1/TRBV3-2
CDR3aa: ASSVRTSGRAGEQF

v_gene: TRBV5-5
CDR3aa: ASSLETLRQAYGYT

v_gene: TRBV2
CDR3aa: ASGLQGITDTQY

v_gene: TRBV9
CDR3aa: ASSKRQGGSEAF

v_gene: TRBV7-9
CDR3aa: ASSLDYEFRKLF

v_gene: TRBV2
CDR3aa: AGRYNEQF

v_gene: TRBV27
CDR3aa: ASSFSGVGYGYT

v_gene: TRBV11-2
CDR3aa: ASKRWRALYNEQF

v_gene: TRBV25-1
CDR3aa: ASSWAGGSGYT

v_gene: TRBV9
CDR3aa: ASSVDPSGNSPLH

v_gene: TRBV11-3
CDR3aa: ASSDSWARTEGETQY

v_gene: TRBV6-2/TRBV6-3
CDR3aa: ASSYSKGTGYGYT

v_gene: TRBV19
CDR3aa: ASSIRQDYGYT

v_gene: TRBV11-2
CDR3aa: ASSPRLAGTNTGELF

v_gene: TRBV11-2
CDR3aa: ASSKSRDFASYEQY

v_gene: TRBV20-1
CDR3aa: SASIASGYEQY

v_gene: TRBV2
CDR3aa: ASSQRTGRNTIY

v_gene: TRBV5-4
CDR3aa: ASSLDGSSYNSPLH

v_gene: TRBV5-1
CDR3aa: ASSLREPRNTGELF

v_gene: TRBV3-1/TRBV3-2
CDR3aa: ASSLRDRVTEAF

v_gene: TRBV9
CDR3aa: ASSPGGSRLNTGELF

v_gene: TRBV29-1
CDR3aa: SAAGQKNTEAF

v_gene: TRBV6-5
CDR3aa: ASSSGTGGSYEQY

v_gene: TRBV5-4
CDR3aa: ASSWGGLAGVGAGELF

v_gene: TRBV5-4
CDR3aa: ASSLISGNTIY

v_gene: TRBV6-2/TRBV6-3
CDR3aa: ASSYSDRDSYEQY

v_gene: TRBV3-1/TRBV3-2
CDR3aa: ASSQGGFGTGTAYGYT

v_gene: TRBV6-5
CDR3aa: ASSYQGRSYNEQF

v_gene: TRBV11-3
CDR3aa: ASSPRSYNEQF

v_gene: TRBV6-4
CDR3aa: ASPGLAGGRANEQF

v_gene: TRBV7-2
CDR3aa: ASSSRDRNEQF